This entry concerns a single T cell receptor (beta chain). Its antigen is unidentified. The entry originates in a study of T cell responses to AZD1222 COVID-19 vaccine. Measured with immunoSEQ multiplex PCR; TCRdb has only the in-frame clones, and not every one. The table has approximately 270,000 clones, 94% seen once. Study findings and constraints: Targeting of unmutated variant regions was reportedly seen in nearly half of spike-specific TCRs. Clonal diversity was possibly underestimated; the donors were predominantly white British and more often female. There were repertoire samples only from the period after the peak T cell response.

Germline V gene data show CDR1 as SGDLS and CDR2 as YYNGEE. CDR3 length equals 14 residues. The V end was cut by 0 bases, the J end by 1 base, with 7 bases between. The source material was peripheral blood, sampled 28 days after the second AZD1222 dose. This receptor was taken from an adult who received the AZD1222 COVID-19 vaccine. The chain recombines TRBV9 with TRBJ1-1; D not resolved. Here the CDR3 DNA reads TGTGCCAGCAGCGTAGGGCAGCCGAACACTGAAGCTTTCTTT. It specifies CASSVGQPNTEAFF.